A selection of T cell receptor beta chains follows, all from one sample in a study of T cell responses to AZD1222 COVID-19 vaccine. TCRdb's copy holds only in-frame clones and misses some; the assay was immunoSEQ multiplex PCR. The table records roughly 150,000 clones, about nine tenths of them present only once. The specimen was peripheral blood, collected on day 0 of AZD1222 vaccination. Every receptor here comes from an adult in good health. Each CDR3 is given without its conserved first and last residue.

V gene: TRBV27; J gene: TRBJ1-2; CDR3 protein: ASSPGTAGPYYGYT
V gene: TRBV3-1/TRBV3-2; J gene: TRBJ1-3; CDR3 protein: ASSQDLGLGGNTIY
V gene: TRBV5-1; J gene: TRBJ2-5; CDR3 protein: ASSPGTGGGVQETQY
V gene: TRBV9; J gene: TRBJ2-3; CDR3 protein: ASSPSGARTLDTQY
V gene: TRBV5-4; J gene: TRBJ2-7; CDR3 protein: ASSSPGDYEQY
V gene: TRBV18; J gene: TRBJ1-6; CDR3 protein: ASSLDRVSPLH
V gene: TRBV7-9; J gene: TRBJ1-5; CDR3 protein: ASSLGASNQPQH
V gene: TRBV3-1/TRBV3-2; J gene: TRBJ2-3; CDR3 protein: ASSRGLAGVTSTDTQY
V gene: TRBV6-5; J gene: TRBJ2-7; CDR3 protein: ASRGGASYEQY
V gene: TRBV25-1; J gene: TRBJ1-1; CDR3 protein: ASSELGRGGQNTEAF
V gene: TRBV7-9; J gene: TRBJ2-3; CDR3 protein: ASSLVRPGKDTQY
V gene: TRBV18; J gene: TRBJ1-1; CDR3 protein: ASSPGGGNTEAF
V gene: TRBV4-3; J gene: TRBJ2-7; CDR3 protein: ASSQDPRNAYEQY
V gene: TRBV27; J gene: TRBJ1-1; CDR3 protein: ASSSGVRGANTEAF
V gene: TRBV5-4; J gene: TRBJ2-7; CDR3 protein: ASSSPTGEYEQY
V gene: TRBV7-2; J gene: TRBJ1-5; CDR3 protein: ASSWGGARSQPQH
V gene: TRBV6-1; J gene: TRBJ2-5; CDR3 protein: ASSEAQLD
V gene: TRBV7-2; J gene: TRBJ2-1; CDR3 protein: ATTSGRASYNEQF
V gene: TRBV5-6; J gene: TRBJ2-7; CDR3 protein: ASSAPRDSYEQY
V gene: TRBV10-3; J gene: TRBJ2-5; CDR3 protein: AISDRRETQY